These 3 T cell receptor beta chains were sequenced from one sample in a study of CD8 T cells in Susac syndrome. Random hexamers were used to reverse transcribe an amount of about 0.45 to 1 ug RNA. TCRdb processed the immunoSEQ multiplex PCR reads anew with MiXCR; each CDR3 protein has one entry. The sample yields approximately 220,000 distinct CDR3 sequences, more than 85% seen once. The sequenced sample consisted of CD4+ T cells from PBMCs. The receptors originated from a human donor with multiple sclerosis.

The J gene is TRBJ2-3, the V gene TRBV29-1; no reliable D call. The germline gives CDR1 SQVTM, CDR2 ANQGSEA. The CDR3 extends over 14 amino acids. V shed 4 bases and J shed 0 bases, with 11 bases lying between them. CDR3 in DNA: TGCAGCGTTGGTTCGGGCCTTAGCACAGATACGCAGTATTTT. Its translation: CSVGSGLSTDTQYF.

CDR3 sequence reads: CASSLDRDTSGELFF. CDR3 in DNA: TGCGCCAGCAGCTTGGACCGGGACACCTCCGGGGAGCTGTTTTTT. The chain couples TRBV5-1 to TRBJ2-2, with a tentative D call TRBD1 (6 bases). V was clipped by 0 bases and J by 6 bases, with 12 bases between them. CDR3 length: 15 residues. Germline CDR1 and CDR2: SGHRS and YFSETQ.

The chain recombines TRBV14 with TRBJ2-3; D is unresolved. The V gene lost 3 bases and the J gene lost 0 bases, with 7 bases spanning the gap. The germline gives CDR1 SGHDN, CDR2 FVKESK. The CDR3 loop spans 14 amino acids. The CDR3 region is CASSHVTSTDTQYF. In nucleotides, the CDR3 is TGTGCCAGCAGCCACGTAACTAGCACAGATACGCAGTATTTT. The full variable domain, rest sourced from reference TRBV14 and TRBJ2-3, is EAGVTQFPSHSVIEKGQTVTLRCDPISGHDNLYWYRRVMGKEIKFLLHFVKESKQDESGMPNNRFLAERTGGTYSTLKVQPAELEDSGVYFCASSHVTSTDTQYFGPGTRLTVL.